These 5 T cell receptor beta chains were sequenced from one sample in a study of cytomegalovirus exposure and HLA in healthy donors. The PCR ran on 60 Vbeta and 13 Jbeta primers. Repertoires were generated with immunoSEQ multiplex PCR, while TCRdb's copy carries only in-frame clones and drops some. This table holds 90,000 to 150,000 clones, more than 75% found once. Sequencing was done on a sample of PBMCs. The receptors come from a woman aged 40 to 50 in good health and CMV-seropositive.

This chain links TRBV30 with TRBJ1-1; unclear D gene. V lost 0 bases to trimming and J lost 1 base, with 6 bases between them. Per germline, CDR1 GTSNPN and CDR2 SVGIG (reference sequence). CDR3 length: 13 amino acids. CDR3 region: CAWSVKPNTEAFF. In DNA form, the CDR3 reads TGTGCCTGGAGTGTAAAGCCGAACACTGAAGCTTTCTTT.

The V call is TRBV18, the J call TRBJ1-5; no firm D call. V shed 4 bases and J shed 3 bases, with 7 bases lying between them. The CDR3 extends over 13 amino acids. In germline, CDR1 is KGHSH, CDR2 LQKENI. The CDR3 region has the DNA TGTGCCAGCTCACGACAATACAATCAGCCCCAGCATTTT. Its protein is CASSRQYNQPQHF.

The chain combines TRBV5-1 with TRBJ1-3; no clear D. The germline V gene encodes CDR1 SGHRS and CDR2 YFSETQ. The CDR3 is 15 amino acids. V lost 0 bases to trimming and J lost 8 bases, with 15 bases between them. The CDR3 is CASSLAGGRGDTIYF. The CDR3 coding sequence is TGCGCCAGCAGCTTGGCCGGTGGGAGAGGAGACACCATATATTTT.

The gene calls are TRBV12-2 and TRBJ1-2. TRBV12-2 corresponds to a pseudogene. The CDR3 contains 13 residues. The CDR3 DNA is TGTGCAAGTCTTCTGGGGGGAAACTATGGCTACACCTTC. This codes for CASLLGGNYGYTF.

V and J are TRBV5-6 and TRBJ1-1; D is uncertain. CDR3 length: 12 amino acids. CDR1 is SGHDT and CDR2 is YYEEEE in the germline V gene. With 6 bases removed from V and 4 bases from J, the gap between germline ends came to 10 bases. CDR3 bases: TGTGCCAGCACCCATTCGGGCACTGAAGCTTTCTTT. Its translation is CASTHSGTEAFF.